The sequence of this T cell receptor (beta chain) was determined in a study of blood T cell repertoires in COVID-19 (dated by TCRdb to 2018 to 2021). In the study overall: Samples from collaborators originated in the United States, Italy and Spain and spanned both the acute and convalescent phases of COVID-19. The dataset comprised deeply sampled blood TCRbeta repertoires from subjects exposed to, actively infected with, or recovered from COVID-19. The sample metadata nearly always contained a de-identified subject ID, COVID-19 status, age in years and sex. Where available, HLA class I and class II types were taken from metadata supplied by the sample provider and were not determined by assay-based typing. The repertoires were made available in a free public database intended to serve as a resource for research on the immune response to SARS-CoV-2. The prospective study material was composed of cDNA or gDNA derived from T cells, B-cell-depleted T cells, or PBMCs. The samples were drawn from two sources: the first 160 participants of the ongoing ImmuneRACE study, and over 1,000 subjects contributed by 6 global collaborators. Results the study describes overall, beyond this receptor: The quantity of clinical and demographic metadata differed by source and by participant and was supplied without curation.

TCRbeta CDR3 regions were amplified from genomic DNA using the immunoSEQ Assay, a bias-controlled multiplex PCR. The original methods were these. The number of nucleated cells in each sample was estimated by amplification of reference gene primers within the assay. To quantify the absolute abundance of each unique TCRbeta CDR3 rearrangement, sequence reads were collapsed and filtered. Productive Simpson clonality was computed per sample as the square root of Simpson's diversity index over productive rearrangements. TCRdb holds this immuneACCESS table with in-frame rearrangements only. Some clones are missing; in checked studies, unresolved V genes explain under half, and the rest has no known cause. V and J calls and clone size are as listed in that table; D and trimming were resolved from the DNA. Within this sample are a few hundred thousand clones, with approximately 90% of them counted one time only. The ten biggest clones cover 0.95% to 1.5% of the sample.

The germline V and J ends show losses of 11 bases and 1 base respectively, and no gene match explains 18 bases of the junction. The CDR3, from cysteine to phenylalanine, totals 17 residues. The retained sequence is limited to the CDR3, 51 bases, with the frame set at the first base. Sequences MNHEY (CDR1) and SMNVEV (CDR2) are obtained from the germline V gene (reference sequence). Participants in the prospective study were enrolled through a virtual design, were aged roughly 18 to 100 years, and lived in under 25 United States geographic areas. In the prospective study, participants were assigned to cohorts based on the clinical history participants reported in a screening survey and a study questionnaire. Mobile phlebotomists in the prospective study collected whole blood, serum and a nasopharyngeal or oropharyngeal swab from every participant. Additional blood draws and questionnaires over an approximately 2-month period could optionally be provided by prospective study participants. Before DNA extraction, prospective study blood samples were shipped either frozen or at room temperature.

This clone was seen a single time. No antigen is known for it. Per-base quality was not reported, and no clone a single base away is much larger than it. The V gene is TRBV27 and the J gene is TRBJ2-3; 7 bases in between match TRBD2. This receptor was taken from a woman between 35 and 50 years old with acute COVID-19. Source material: PBMCs or T cells enriched from blood (not recorded which). In nucleotides, the sequence is TGTGCCTCTGTGGCCGGGACTACTACTGACGGCACAGATACGCAGTATTTT. This is translated as CASVAGTTTDGTDTQYF.